Presented here are 20 T cell receptor beta chains from one specimen sequenced in a study of T-cell memory formation after mild COVID-19. A single record per CDR3 protein comes from TCRdb applying MiXCR to the 5' RACE reads. Of a few hundred thousand distinct CDR3 sequences listed, roughly 10% are singletons. The sample consisted of PBMCs or a T cell subset sorted from them (not recorded which). Receptors were obtained from a man between 18 and 29 years old who had mild COVID-19 (a few samples of this study predate the infection). Cell type and time point are not known.

The chain joins TRBV7-9 to TRBJ2-2; a weak D match, TRBD1 (5 bases). The CDR3 has 18 amino acids. Trimming took off 1 base at V and 1 base at J, with 16 bases between the two ends. Germline CDR1 is SEHNR and CDR2 is FQNEAQ (reference sequence). The CDR3 coding sequence is TGTGCCAGCAGCTTAGGGTTCTCGGACACTGTGAACACCGGGGAGCTGTTTTTT. This sequence encodes CASSLGFSDTVNTGELFF. Drawing the rest from reference TRBV7-9 and TRBJ2-2, the complete variable domain is DTGVSQNPRHKITKRGQNVTFRCDPISEHNRLYWYRQTLGQGPEFLTYFQNEAQLEKSRLLSDRFSAERPKGSFSTLEIQRTEQGDSAMYLCASSLGFSDTVNTGELFFGEGSRLTVL.

The J gene is TRBJ1-4, the V gene TRBV19; 7 positions match TRBD1. CDR3 length equals 14 residues. Losses at the gene ends were 6 bases for V and 3 bases for J; bases not matched to a gene: 4. Germline-derived CDR1 and CDR2 are LNHDA and SQIVND (reference sequence). CDR3 coding DNA: TGTGCCAGTAGCGTACAGGGGTCTAATGAAAAACTGTTTTTT. This codes for CASSVQGSNEKLFF. Filled out from reference TRBV19 and TRBJ1-4, the complete variable domain reads DGGITQSPKYLFRKEGQNVTLSCEQNLNHDAMYWYRQDPGQGLRLIYYSQIVNDFQKGDIAEGYSVSREKKESFPLTVTSAQKNPTAFYLCASSVQGSNEKLFFGSGTQLSVL.

This rearrangement joins TRBV20-1 to TRBJ1-2; D gene ambiguous. Trimming stripped 1 base from V and 4 bases from J, with 4 bases between. Germline-derived CDR1 and CDR2 are DFQATT and SNEGSKA (reference sequence). CDR3 length equals 11 residues. Written as DNA, the CDR3 is TGCAGTGCTAGAGCTATCTATGGCTACACCTTC. Amino acid sequence: CSARAIYGYTF.

This clonotype was detected a few times. CDR3 region: CASSLEGGPTTDTQYF. The CDR3 DNA reads as TGCGCCAGCAGCTTGGAAGGGGGGCCGACCACAGATACGCAGTATTTT. The rearrangement uses TRBV5-1 and TRBJ2-3, with D perhaps assigned TRBD1 or TRBD2 (6 bases each). The CDR3 has 16 amino acids. Germline CDR1 and CDR2: SGHRS and YFSETQ. The V end was cut by 0 bases, the J end by 2 bases, with 13 bases between.

This clonotype turned up a few times. J is TRBJ2-7 and V is TRBV18, with 8 nucleotides matching TRBD2. The junction had 18 bases not matched to a gene; V was cut back by 6 bases and J by 2 bases. The CDR3 has 18 residues. CDR1 and CDR2 (germline): KGHSH, LQKENI. CDR3 DNA sequence: TGTGCCAGCTCCCACTTTGGGGTAGCGGGGTCGAACACCTACGAGCAGTACTTC. Translating it yields CASSHFGVAGSNTYEQYF.

This clonotype occurred a few times. The V gene is TRBV9, the J gene TRBJ2-3; 12 positions agree with TRBD2. CDR3 length: 17 amino acids. Germline loops: CDR1 SGDLS, CDR2 YYNGEE. The J segment lost 4 bases and the V segment lost 7 bases, leaving 13 bases of the junction unmatched. The CDR3 loop is CASSPGLAGGLADTQYF. CDR3 coding DNA: TGTGCCAGCTCCCCCGGGCTAGCGGGGGGGTTGGCAGATACGCAGTATTTT.

This clonotype was found a few times. The chain's CDR3 is CASSTGPTYSNQPQHF. CDR3 bases: TGCGCCAGCAGCACGGGACCGACCTATAGCAATCAGCCCCAGCATTTT. The rearrangement uses TRBV4-1 and TRBJ1-5, with D perhaps matching TRBD1 (5 bases). This CDR3 has 16 amino acids. V was clipped by 5 bases and J by 0 bases, with 14 bases between them. Germline CDR1 is MGHRA and CDR2 is YSYEKL.

A few counts support this clonotype. The V gene is TRBV7-3, the J gene TRBJ2-2, with TRBD2 matching 9 bases. Germline CDR1 is SGHTA and CDR2 is FQGTGA. The CDR3 contains 15 residues. The ends lost 5 bases at V and 7 bases at J; junction bases unmatched: 8. In DNA, the CDR3 is TGTGCCAGCAGCCCGACCGGGACTAGCAGCGGGGAGCTGTTTTTT. Its protein is CASSPTGTSSGELFF.

This clonotype was observed a handful of times. The V call is TRBV13, the J call TRBJ2-3, with 8 bases fitting TRBD2. From germline, CDR1 is PRHDT and CDR2 FYEKMQ (reference sequence). V was clipped by 6 bases and J by 3 bases; unmatched bases: 5. CDR3 size: 14 residues. CDR3 nucleotide sequence: TGTGCCAGCAGTTCTACTAGCGGTACAGATACGCAGTATTTT. Residues: CASSSTSGTDTQYF.

The chain carries TRBV7-6 and TRBJ1-2; 7 bases match TRBD1. The germline gives CDR1 SGHVS, CDR2 FNYEAQ. With 1 base clipped from V and 5 bases from J, the junction kept 10 bases outside the gene matches. The CDR3 length is 16 residues. The CDR3 nucleotides are TGTGCCAGCAGCTTAGAGGGGGGGACAGTCACTTATGGCTACACCTTC. This translates into CASSLEGGTVTYGYTF.

There are many counts of this clonotype. V and J are TRBV7-2 and TRBJ2-5; TRBD2 matches 14 bases. Germline V lookup: CDR1 SGHTA, CDR2 FQGNSA. V shed 5 bases and J 4 bases; nucleotides not matched to a gene: 3. The CDR3 loop spans 15 amino acids. The CDR3 loop reads CASSATSGGAETQYF. The CDR3 DNA reads as TGTGCCAGCAGCGCGACTAGCGGGGGGGCAGAGACCCAGTACTTC.

This clonotype was seen only a few times. V is TRBV7-2 and J is TRBJ1-5; D unresolved. V was trimmed by 5 bases and J by 2 bases, leaving 16 bases between them. Germline CDR1 reads SGHTA; CDR2 reads FQGNSA. This CDR3 region has 16 residues. The CDR3 nucleotides are TGTGCCAGCAGCCCCTTGGGTAGCAGTGGCAATCAGCCCCAGCATTTT. Translated: CASSPLGSSGNQPQHF. Variable domain in full (rest from reference TRBV7-2 and TRBJ1-5): GAGVSQSPSNKVTEKGKDVELRCDPISGHTALYWYRQSLGQGLEFLIYFQGNSAPDKSGLPSDRFSAERTGGSVSTLTIQRTQQEDSAVYLCASSPLGSSGNQPQHFGDGTRLSIL.

This clonotype appeared a few times. This sequence joins TRBV12-3 or TRBV12-4 and TRBJ1-1; no clear D gene. Trimming cost V 2 bases and J 1 base, with 5 bases left between them. This CDR3 contains 13 residues. In DNA, the CDR3 is TGTGCCAGCAGTTTATGGCAGAACACTGAAGCTTTCTTT. Amino acids: CASSLWQNTEAFF.

The chain carries TRBV5-4 and TRBJ1-4, with 8 bases identical to TRBD1. Trimming took 3 bases from V and 8 from J; bases not matched to a gene: 6. The CDR3 loop spans 14 amino acids. Germline values: CDR1 SGHNT, CDR2 YYREEE (reference sequence). Here the CDR3 reads CASSWQGAREKLFF. For the CDR3, the DNA is TGTGCCAGCAGCTGGCAGGGGGCGCGGGAAAAACTGTTTTTT.

The table lists this clonotype with a few counts. The genes are TRBV12-3 or TRBV12-4 and TRBJ1-2; D not resolved. V was clipped by 6 bases and J by 7 bases, with 15 bases between them. This CDR3 is built from 13 residues. The CDR3 DNA sequence: TGTGCCAGCAGCCAAAACCCCCCCGGTGGCTACACCTTC. Translated, it gives CASSQNPPGGYTF.

The chain has TRBV7-8 and TRBJ2-4; D not certain. Trimming took off 5 bases at V and 2 bases at J, with 13 bases between the two ends. The CDR3 runs 15 residues. The germline CDR1 and CDR2 sequences are SGHVS and FQNEAQ. DNA of the CDR3: TGTGCCAGCAGCCCAGAGCCGGGTACCAAAAACATTCAGTACTTC. Translation: CASSPEPGTKNIQYF.

This clonotype was detected ten times or more. This sequence joins TRBV5-1 and TRBJ2-5, with no clear D. V dropped 0 bases and J dropped 2 bases, with 8 bases sitting between them. The germline gives CDR1 SGHRS, CDR2 YFSETQ. The CDR3 is 14 amino acids. CDR3 DNA sequence: TGCGCCAGCAGCTTGGGTACCCAGCAAGAGACCCAGTACTTC. Protein product: CASSLGTQQETQYF.

The V gene is TRBV24-1, the J gene TRBJ1-5; 7 bases are shared with TRBD1. CDR3 length: 15 residues. The trim removed 0 bases at V and 6 bases at J, leaving 4 bases unmatched. CDR1 is KGHDR and CDR2 is SFDVKD in the germline V gene. The CDR3 here is CATSDLDRVSQPQHF. The CDR3 bases are TGTGCCACCAGTGATTTGGACAGGGTCAGTCAGCCCCAGCATTTT.

V gene TRBV7-9 combines with J gene TRBJ2-5; D is undetermined. Matching the DNA end better, TRBJ2-1 makes the J call doubtful. Germline assignment: CDR1 SEHNR and CDR2 FQNEAQ (reference sequence). The CDR3 length is 13 residues. The CDR3 spells CASSYSGYNEQFF. Written as DNA, the CDR3 is TGTGCCAGCAGCTATTCGGGCTACAATGAGCAGTTCTTC.

This clonotype has only a few counts. The chain combines TRBV18 with TRBJ1-5; 8 positions match TRBD1. V shed 2 bases, J shed 7 bases, and the junction held 10 bases outside the gene matches. CDR1 and CDR2 from the germline V gene are KGHSH and LQKENI. The CDR3 spans 16 residues. The DNA for the CDR3 is TGTGCCAGCTCACCAGGGGGACAGGTTCTCGGACAGCCCCAGCATTTT. Translating it yields CASSPGGQVLGQPQHF.